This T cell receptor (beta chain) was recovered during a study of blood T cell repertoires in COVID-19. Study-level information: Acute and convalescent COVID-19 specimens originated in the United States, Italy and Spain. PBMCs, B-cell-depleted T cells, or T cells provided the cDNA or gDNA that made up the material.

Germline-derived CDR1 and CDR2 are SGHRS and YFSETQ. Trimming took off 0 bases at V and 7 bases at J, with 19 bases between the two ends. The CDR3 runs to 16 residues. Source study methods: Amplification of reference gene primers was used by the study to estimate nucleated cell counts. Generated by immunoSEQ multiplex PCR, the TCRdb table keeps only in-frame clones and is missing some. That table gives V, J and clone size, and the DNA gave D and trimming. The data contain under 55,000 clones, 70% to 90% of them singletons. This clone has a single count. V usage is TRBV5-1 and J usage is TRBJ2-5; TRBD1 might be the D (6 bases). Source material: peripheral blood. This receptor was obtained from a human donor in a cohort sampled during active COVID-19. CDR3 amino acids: CASSLDPGATKGTQYF. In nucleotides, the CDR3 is TGCGCCAGCAGCTTGGATCCAGGGGCCACCAAGGGGACCCAGTACTTC. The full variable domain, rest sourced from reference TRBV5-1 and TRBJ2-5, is KAGVTQTPRYLIKTRGQQVTLSCSPISGHRSVSWYQQTPGQGLQFLFEYFSETQRNKGNFPGRFSGRQFSNSRSEMNVSTLELGDSALYLCASSLDPGATKGTQYFGPGTRLLVL.